The next 2 T cell receptor beta chains were all read from a single sample in a study of cytomegalovirus exposure and HLA in healthy donors. PCR was performed using 60 Vbeta and 13 Jbeta primers. Data came from immunoSEQ multiplex PCR; TCRdb stores just in-frame clones and leaves some out. The sample consists of approximately 100,000 clones, 76% of them appearing once. Sequencing used PBMCs. The receptors derive from a man aged 40-49 years in good health and CMV-seronegative.

V gene TRBV2 combines with J gene TRBJ2-3; D possibly corresponds to TRBD1 (5 bases). Germline lookup yields CDR1 SNHLY and CDR2 FYNNEI. V gave up 5 bases and J gave up 4 bases, with 13 bases separating them. The CDR3 runs 14 residues. CDR3 DNA sequence: TGTGCCAGCAGTTATCCCGGCAGGGCAGATACGCAGTATTTT. Its translation is CASSYPGRADTQYF.

The V gene is TRBV7-2, the J gene TRBJ1-1; D possibly corresponds to TRBD1 (5 bases). The CDR3 covers 16 residues. V shed 5 bases and J shed 4 bases, with 20 bases lying between them. Germline lookup yields CDR1 SGHTA and CDR2 FQGNSA. CDR3 amino acids: CASSQAAQGLSTEAFF. DNA of the CDR3: TGTGCCAGCAGCCAGGCCGCCCAGGGATTAAGCACTGAAGCTTTCTTT.